These 14 T cell receptor beta chains were sequenced from one sample in a study of cytomegalovirus exposure and HLA in healthy donors. Primers included in the PCR were 60 Vbeta and 13 Jbeta primers. Clones were sequenced by immunoSEQ multiplex PCR, and TCRdb holds only the in-frame ones, with some missing. The data contain 99,000 or so clones, 60% to 85% of them seen just once; the ten biggest clones take up about 5%. The sequenced sample consisted of PBMCs. These receptors were taken from a woman aged 18 to 35 in good health and CMV-seropositive.

This clone was detected only a few times. The genes are TRBV5-1 and TRBJ2-5; D is possibly TRBD1 (6 bases). V shed 4 bases and J shed 5 bases, with 21 bases lying between them. Germline CDR1 is SGHRS and CDR2 is YFSETQ. The CDR3 has 16 residues. The CDR3 DNA reads as TGCGCCAGCAGCGTAACAGGACAGCAGCTAAGGGAGACCCAGTACTTC. It is translated as CASSVTGQQLRETQYF.

J is TRBJ1-3 and V is TRBV28; possibly TRBD1 for D (6 bases). The CDR3 runs 16 residues. Germline V lookup: CDR1 MDHEN, CDR2 SYDVKM. The ends were cut back, 6 bases at V and 7 bases at J, with 22 bases in the middle. For the CDR3, the DNA is TGTGCCAGCAGGGGCTCTCAGGGGAGAATTGGTAACACCATATATTTT. This sequence encodes CASRGSQGRIGNTIYF.

The chain is built from TRBV28 and TRBJ2-7; 10 bases are shared with TRBD2. With 5 bases clipped from V and 4 bases from J, the junction kept 8 bases outside the gene matches. The germline CDR1 and CDR2 sequences are MDHEN and SYDVKM. The CDR3 spans 15 residues. This CDR3 reads CASSGSGTSAYEQYF. DNA for the CDR3: TGTGCCAGCAGTGGCTCCGGGACTAGCGCATACGAGCAGTACTTC.

V gene TRBV19 combines with J gene TRBJ1-1; D may be TRBD1 (5 bases). This CDR3 has 14 residues. Trimming took off 3 bases at V and 0 bases at J, with 8 bases between the two ends. From germline, CDR1 is LNHDA and CDR2 SQIVND (reference sequence). CDR3 sequence: CASSIAGLNTEAFF. CDR3 bases: TGTGCCAGTAGTATCGCAGGGCTGAACACTGAAGCTTTCTTT.

This chain connects TRBV30 to TRBJ1-5; possibly TRBD1 for D (5 bases). The germline CDR1 and CDR2 sequences are GTSNPN and SVGIG (reference sequence). V shed 4 bases and J shed 5 bases, with 15 bases lying between them. The CDR3 extends over 14 amino acids. CDR3 bases: TGTGCCTGGACCCGGGGGGGAGTGGATCAGCCCCAGCATTTT. Its translation: CAWTRGGVDQPQHF.

This chain uses TRBV9 with TRBJ2-1, with 15 positions matching TRBD2. Germline values: CDR1 SGDLS, CDR2 YYNGEE. The CDR3 totals 18 residues. V gave up 2 bases and J gave up 7 bases; unmatched junction bases: 10. The CDR3 reads CASSVIGLAGGPGNEQFF. The CDR3 bases are TGTGCCAGCAGCGTGATAGGACTAGCGGGAGGGCCTGGGAATGAGCAGTTCTTC.

CDR3 residues: CASSPPGGRGHEQYF. The CDR3 nucleotides are TGTGCCAGCAGCCCCCCGGGCGGGAGAGGCCACGAGCAGTACTTC. The chain joins TRBV7-9 to TRBJ2-7; 7 bases fit TRBD2. The CDR3 consists of 15 residues. Germline-derived CDR1 and CDR2 are SEHNR and FQNEAQ (reference sequence). The V and J ends lost 5 bases and 5 bases, in that order; junction bases with no gene match: 12.

The chain carries TRBV7-2 and TRBJ1-4; tentatively, D is TRBD1 (5 bases). The germline V and J ends were trimmed by 2 bases and 7 bases, with 14 bases remaining between them. Per germline, CDR1 SGHTA and CDR2 FQGNSA. CDR3 length: 15 amino acids. CDR3 bases: TGTGCCAGCAGCTTATATCAGGGTTTCAGTGAAAAACTGTTTTTT. As protein: CASSLYQGFSEKLFF.

The chain uses TRBV4-1 and TRBJ1-5; D ambiguous. The CDR3 consists of 15 residues. With 4 bases removed from V and 4 bases from J, the gap between germline ends came to 14 bases. CDR1 MGHRA and CDR2 YSYEKL come from the germline V gene. CDR3 DNA sequence: TGCGCCAGCAGCCCCTTGGCAGGCGCGAATCAGCCCCAGCATTTT. This translates into CASSPLAGANQPQHF.

The chain uses TRBV4-1 and TRBJ1-5; tentatively, D is TRBD1 (6 bases). The V end was cut by 0 bases, the J end by 0 bases, with 9 bases between. Per germline, CDR1 MGHRA and CDR2 YSYEKL. This CDR3 spans 16 amino acids. The CDR3 reads CASSQEGHNSNQPQHF. In DNA form, the CDR3 reads TGCGCCAGCAGCCAAGAGGGACATAATAGCAATCAGCCCCAGCATTTT.

This rearrangement joins TRBV7-8 to TRBJ2-1; 7 bases map to TRBD2. After removal of 5 bases from V and 7 bases from J, the junction contained 14 bases not matched to a gene. This CDR3 contains 16 residues. Germline V gives CDR1 SGHVS, CDR2 FQNEAQ. The CDR3 reads CASSPIPGRAGNEQFF. CDR3 nucleotide sequence: TGTGCCAGCAGCCCCATCCCGGGGAGGGCCGGAAATGAGCAGTTCTTC.

This clone was seen a single time. The V and J genes are TRBV28 and TRBJ2-1; 7 bases map to TRBD2. Germline loops: CDR1 MDHEN, CDR2 SYDVKM. Trimming at V came to 2 bases and at J to 4 bases, leaving 2 bases not matched to a gene. The CDR3 runs to 14 residues. The CDR3 DNA sequence: TGTGCCAGCAGTTTACTGCGGGAGTACAATGAGCAGTTCTTC. Amino acid sequence: CASSLLREYNEQFF.

The chain recombines TRBV19 with TRBJ2-7; 11 nucleotides line up with TRBD2. Unmatched junction bases numbered 16, after V lost 6 bases and J lost 6 bases. Germline-derived CDR1 and CDR2 are LNHDA and SQIVND (reference sequence). This CDR3 has 17 residues. CDR3 region: CASSLLAGVSGGREQYF. CDR3 coding DNA: TGTGCCAGTAGCTTACTAGCGGGAGTGTCCGGAGGGCGCGAGCAGTACTTC.

This clone was observed a handful of times. This chain uses TRBV19 with TRBJ1-6, with TRBD1 matching over 10 bases. CDR1 and CDR2 (germline): LNHDA, SQIVND (reference sequence). The CDR3 consists of 15 residues. Trimming cost V 6 bases and J 9 bases; bases outside gene matches: 8. The CDR3 nucleotides read TGTGCCAGTAGAATGACAGGGGGCTCGAGTTCACCCCTCCACTTT. This translates into CASRMTGGSSSPLHF.